This TCR beta chain appears in the sequencing data of a study of blood T cell repertoires in COVID-19. CDR3 size: 13 residues. Germline CDR1 is LNHDA and CDR2 is SQIVND (reference sequence). Trimming took off 8 bases at V and 0 bases at J, with 8 bases between the two ends. The Seattle site enrolled patients during active infection and followed them longitudinally. Per the original methods: How many nucleated cells were present was estimated from reference gene primer amplification. Using immunoSEQ multiplex PCR, the repertoire was profiled, and TCRdb retains in-frame clones only, with some absent. The V and J calls and clone size come from that table; D and trimming were worked out from the DNA. The table records under 300,000 clones, less than 90% of them present only once.

The sequenced sample consisted of peripheral blood. The receptor comes from a woman younger than 45 with COVID-19, enrolled during active disease. This chain links TRBV19 with TRBJ1-5; a possible D gene is TRBD1 (6 bases). The DNA of the CDR3 is TGTGCCAGTGGGACATCTAGCAATCAGCCCCAGCATTTT. Its protein is CASGTSSNQPQHF.